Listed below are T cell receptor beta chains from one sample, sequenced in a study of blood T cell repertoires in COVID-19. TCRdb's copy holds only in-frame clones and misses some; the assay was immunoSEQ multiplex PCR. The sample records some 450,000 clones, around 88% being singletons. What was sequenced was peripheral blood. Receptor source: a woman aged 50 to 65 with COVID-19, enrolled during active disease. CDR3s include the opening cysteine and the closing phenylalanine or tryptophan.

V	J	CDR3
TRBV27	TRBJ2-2	CASSLIRAGELFF
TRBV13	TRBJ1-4	CASSDRGQGGEKLFF
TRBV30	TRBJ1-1	CAWRQGQSNTEAFF
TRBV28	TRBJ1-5	CASSLINQPQHF
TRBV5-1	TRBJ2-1	CASSFGLAGAYNEQFF
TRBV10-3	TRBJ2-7	CAISERTGVYEQYF
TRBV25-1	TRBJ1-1	CASSEPNGDRAFF
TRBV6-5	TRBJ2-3	CASSRTGPGDTQYF
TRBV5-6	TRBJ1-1	CASSFGAGVPEAFF
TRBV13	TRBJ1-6	CASTRLGGSPLHF
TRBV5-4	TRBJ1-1	CASSLQGPNEAFF
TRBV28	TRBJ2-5	CASGVSQQETQYF
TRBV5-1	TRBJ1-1	CASSLVKGATEAFF
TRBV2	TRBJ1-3	CASKLGGLPLSGNTIYF
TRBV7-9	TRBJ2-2	CASSLDGHRGIDTGELFF
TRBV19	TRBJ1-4	CASTGGAVRTNEKLFF
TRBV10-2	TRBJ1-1	CASSESYVEAFF
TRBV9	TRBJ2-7	CASSPPQGAVQYF
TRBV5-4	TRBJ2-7	CASSYPGLAIYEQYF
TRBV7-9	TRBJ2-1	CASSSGAGNEQFF
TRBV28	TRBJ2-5	CATSGGQETQYF
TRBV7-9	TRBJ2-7	CASSARRGDEQYF
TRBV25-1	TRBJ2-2	CASSPRTDTGELFF
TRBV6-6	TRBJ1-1	CATGYGGTEAFF
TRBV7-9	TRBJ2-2	CANANVQAGELFF